Following are 18 T cell receptor beta chains from one sample sequenced in a study of blood T cell repertoires in COVID-19. Libraries were prepared by immunoSEQ multiplex PCR; TCRdb keeps only in-frame clonotypes and omits some of them. The sample shows approximately 150,000 clones, roughly 88% of them seen only once. Material for sequencing was peripheral blood. All receptors come from a man between 60 and 75 years old with active or convalescent COVID-19.

V is TRBV15 and J is TRBJ1-4; tentative D call: TRBD1 (6 bases). Trimming took 5 bases from V and 3 from J, leaving 13 bases between them. Germline-derived CDR1 and CDR2 are LNHNV and YYDKDF (reference sequence). The CDR3 extends over 15 amino acids. The DNA for the CDR3 is TGTGCCACCAGCGTAGAGGGGGGGCCTAATGAAAAACTGTTTTTT. Its translation is CATSVEGGPNEKLFF.

This clone was seen a single time. V is TRBV6-2 or TRBV6-3 and J is TRBJ1-2; a weak D match, TRBD1 (5 bases). This CDR3 spans 15 amino acids. The germline V gene encodes CDR1 MNHEY and CDR2 SVGEGT. Trimming removed 5 bases at V and 3 bases at J, with 16 bases between. This CDR3 is CASSGEGLGDYGYTF. CDR3 DNA sequence: TGTGCCAGCAGTGGTGAGGGACTCGGGGACTATGGCTACACCTTC.

The rearrangement uses TRBV7-2 and TRBJ2-1; 7 bases match TRBD2. V was clipped by 4 bases and J by 8 bases; unmatched bases: 14. The germline V gene has CDR1 SGHTA and CDR2 FQGNSA. This CDR3 comprises 16 residues. The CDR3 protein is CASSSPREVVGHEQFF. The CDR3 region has the DNA TGTGCCAGCAGCTCCCCCCGGGAGGTGGTCGGCCATGAGCAGTTCTTC.

V gene TRBV28 combines with J gene TRBJ1-3; the D is unclear. Germline V CDR1 and CDR2: MDHEN, SYDVKM. The V and J ends lost 6 bases and 2 bases respectively, with 11 bases between them. The CDR3 sequence is 14 residues long. The CDR3 loop is CASRLSRTGNTIYF. Written as DNA, the CDR3 is TGTGCCAGCAGACTTTCCCGAACTGGAAACACCATATATTTT. The full variable domain, with the rest looked up from reference TRBV28 and TRBJ1-3, is DVKVTQSSRYLVKRTGEKVFLECVQDMDHENMFWYRQDPGLGLRLIYFSYDVKMKEKGDIPEGYSVSREKKERFSLILESASTNQTSMYLCASRLSRTGNTIYFGEGSWLTVV.

The gene calls are TRBV15 and TRBJ2-2, with D possibly TRBD2 on 5 matching bases. CDR1 is LNHNV and CDR2 is YYDKDF in the germline V gene (reference sequence). The CDR3 extends over 16 amino acids. Trimming pared 4 bases from V and 3 bases from J, leaving 15 bases between. The CDR3 DNA sequence: TGTGCCACCAGCACGGACTCGAGGCTATACACCGGGGAGCTGTTTTTT. Translation: CATSTDSRLYTGELFF.

This chain uses TRBV6-5 with TRBJ2-1, with 16 bases lining up with TRBD2. Looked up from germline, CDR1 is MNHEY and CDR2 is SVGAGI. The CDR3 runs to 16 residues. V gave up 4 bases and J gave up 7 bases; unmatched junction bases: 4. CDR3 sequence reads: CASSSGTSGRGNEQFF. The CDR3 DNA is TGTGCCAGCAGTTCCGGGACTAGCGGGAGGGGGAATGAGCAGTTCTTC.

V and J are TRBV28 and TRBJ2-3; 13 positions agree with TRBD2. This CDR3 contains 17 residues. With 2 bases clipped from V and 2 bases from J, the junction kept 4 bases outside the gene matches. The germline V gene has CDR1 MDHEN and CDR2 SYDVKM. Here the CDR3 reads CASSLITSGGATDTQYF. CDR3 DNA sequence: TGTGCCAGCAGTTTAATAACTAGCGGGGGGGCCACAGATACGCAGTATTTT.

This chain joins TRBV4-1 and TRBJ1-2; unclear D gene. Trimming removed 4 bases from V and 6 bases from J, with 12 bases in between. This CDR3 has 13 amino acids. CDR1 MGHRA and CDR2 YSYEKL come from the germline V gene. CDR3 in amino acids: CASSLRERDGYTF. In nucleotides, the CDR3 is TGCGCCAGCAGCCTGAGGGAAAGGGATGGCTACACCTTC.

This chain joins TRBV28 and TRBJ2-1; TRBD1 matches 9 bases. Germline assignment: CDR1 MDHEN and CDR2 SYDVKM. The CDR3 consists of 16 residues. Trimming removed 6 bases from V and 10 bases from J; junction bases left unmatched: 16. The CDR3 bases are TGTGCCAGCAGCCCCTGGGGGACAGGGAGGGGTGGGGAGCAGTTCTTC. Translated: CASSPWGTGRGGEQFF.

The chain uses TRBV6-5 and TRBJ1-2; 9 bases map to TRBD1. The germline CDR1 and CDR2 sequences are MNHEY and SVGAGI. Losses at the gene ends were 6 bases for V and 1 base for J; bases not matched to a gene: 9. This CDR3 comprises 16 residues. CDR3 DNA: TGTGCCAGCAGCTACAGGGGGCAAAGGAATAACTATGGCTACACCTTC. This sequence encodes CASSYRGQRNNYGYTF.

This chain joins TRBV6-5 and TRBJ2-3, with 9 positions matching TRBD1. The V and J ends lost 7 bases and 2 bases, in that order; junction bases with no gene match: 7. The CDR3 is 15 amino acids. Per the germline V gene, CDR1 is MNHEY and CDR2 is SVGAGI. The CDR3 bases are TGTGCCAGCACGGGTCGGGACAGGGCCACAGATACGCAGTATTTT. It codes for CASTGRDRATDTQYF.

The chain uses TRBV10-3 and TRBJ2-7; 9 nucleotides agree with TRBD1. J was trimmed by 6 bases and V by 11 bases; bases with no gene match: 11. CDR1 and CDR2 (germline): ENHRY, SYGVKD. The CDR3 loop spans 13 amino acids. The DNA for the CDR3 is TGTGCCTCCAGGGCACAGGGGGCCGTCGAGCAGTACTTC. This encodes CASRAQGAVEQYF.

The rearrangement uses TRBV10-1 and TRBJ2-2; D might be TRBD1 (6 bases). Trimming removed 2 bases at V and 3 bases at J, with 13 bases between. This CDR3 is built from 16 residues. Germline V gene lookup returns CDR1 WNHNN and CDR2 SYGVQD (reference sequence). The CDR3 region is CASSEGTDSYTGELFF. The CDR3, as DNA: TGCGCCAGCAGTGAGGGGACGGACAGTTACACCGGGGAGCTGTTTTTT.

The chain carries TRBV5-1 and TRBJ1-5; 8 nucleotides agree with TRBD1. V gave up 3 bases and J gave up 0 bases; unmatched junction bases: 5. CDR1 SGHRS and CDR2 YFSETQ come from the germline V gene. CDR3 length equals 16 residues. DNA of the CDR3: TGCGCCAGCAGCTCCGGGACAGGAGATAGCAATCAGCCCCAGCATTTT. Translated, it gives CASSSGTGDSNQPQHF.

V is TRBV2 and J is TRBJ1-2, with TRBD1 matching 9 bases. V was clipped by 5 bases and J by 8 bases; unmatched bases: 6. The CDR3 contains 13 residues. Germline V gives CDR1 SNHLY, CDR2 FYNNEI. CDR3: CASSTGGKSGYTF. The CDR3 bases are TGTGCCAGCAGTACAGGGGGCAAGAGCGGCTACACCTTC.

This chain connects TRBV29-1 to TRBJ2-1; 8 bases fit TRBD1. Germline CDR1 and CDR2: SQVTM and ANQGSEA. The CDR3 spans 13 residues. Trimming at V came to 4 bases and at J to 7 bases, leaving 6 bases not matched to a gene. CDR3 DNA: TGCAGCGTTGGGAGGGACAGGCCAAATGAGCAGTTCTTC. Translation: CSVGRDRPNEQFF.

The chain employs TRBV7-2 and TRBJ1-1; 8 bases are a match to TRBD1. The CDR3 is made up of 12 amino acids. CDR1 is SGHTA and CDR2 is FQGNSA in the germline V gene. Trimming removed 3 bases from V and 8 bases from J; junction bases left unmatched: 2. For the CDR3, the DNA is TGTGCCAGCAGCTTTACAGGGGGGGAAGCTTTCTTT. Its translation is CASSFTGGEAFF. The whole variable domain, remainder taken from reference TRBV7-2 and TRBJ1-1, is GAGVSQSPSNKVTEKGKDVELRCDPISGHTALYWYRQSLGQGLEFLIYFQGNSAPDKSGLPSDRFSAERTGGSVSTLTIQRTQQEDSAVYLCASSFTGGEAFFGQGTRLTVV.

In DNA, the CDR3 is TGTGCCAGCAGCCCCTTCGGCACAGGGGGCTCGGATGAGCAGTTCTTC. It encodes CASSPFGTGGSDEQFF. The genes are TRBV14 and TRBJ2-1; 9 bases line up with TRBD1. This CDR3 is 16 amino acids long. The ends lost 4 bases at V and 8 bases at J; junction bases unmatched: 12. From germline, CDR1 is SGHDN and CDR2 FVKESK.